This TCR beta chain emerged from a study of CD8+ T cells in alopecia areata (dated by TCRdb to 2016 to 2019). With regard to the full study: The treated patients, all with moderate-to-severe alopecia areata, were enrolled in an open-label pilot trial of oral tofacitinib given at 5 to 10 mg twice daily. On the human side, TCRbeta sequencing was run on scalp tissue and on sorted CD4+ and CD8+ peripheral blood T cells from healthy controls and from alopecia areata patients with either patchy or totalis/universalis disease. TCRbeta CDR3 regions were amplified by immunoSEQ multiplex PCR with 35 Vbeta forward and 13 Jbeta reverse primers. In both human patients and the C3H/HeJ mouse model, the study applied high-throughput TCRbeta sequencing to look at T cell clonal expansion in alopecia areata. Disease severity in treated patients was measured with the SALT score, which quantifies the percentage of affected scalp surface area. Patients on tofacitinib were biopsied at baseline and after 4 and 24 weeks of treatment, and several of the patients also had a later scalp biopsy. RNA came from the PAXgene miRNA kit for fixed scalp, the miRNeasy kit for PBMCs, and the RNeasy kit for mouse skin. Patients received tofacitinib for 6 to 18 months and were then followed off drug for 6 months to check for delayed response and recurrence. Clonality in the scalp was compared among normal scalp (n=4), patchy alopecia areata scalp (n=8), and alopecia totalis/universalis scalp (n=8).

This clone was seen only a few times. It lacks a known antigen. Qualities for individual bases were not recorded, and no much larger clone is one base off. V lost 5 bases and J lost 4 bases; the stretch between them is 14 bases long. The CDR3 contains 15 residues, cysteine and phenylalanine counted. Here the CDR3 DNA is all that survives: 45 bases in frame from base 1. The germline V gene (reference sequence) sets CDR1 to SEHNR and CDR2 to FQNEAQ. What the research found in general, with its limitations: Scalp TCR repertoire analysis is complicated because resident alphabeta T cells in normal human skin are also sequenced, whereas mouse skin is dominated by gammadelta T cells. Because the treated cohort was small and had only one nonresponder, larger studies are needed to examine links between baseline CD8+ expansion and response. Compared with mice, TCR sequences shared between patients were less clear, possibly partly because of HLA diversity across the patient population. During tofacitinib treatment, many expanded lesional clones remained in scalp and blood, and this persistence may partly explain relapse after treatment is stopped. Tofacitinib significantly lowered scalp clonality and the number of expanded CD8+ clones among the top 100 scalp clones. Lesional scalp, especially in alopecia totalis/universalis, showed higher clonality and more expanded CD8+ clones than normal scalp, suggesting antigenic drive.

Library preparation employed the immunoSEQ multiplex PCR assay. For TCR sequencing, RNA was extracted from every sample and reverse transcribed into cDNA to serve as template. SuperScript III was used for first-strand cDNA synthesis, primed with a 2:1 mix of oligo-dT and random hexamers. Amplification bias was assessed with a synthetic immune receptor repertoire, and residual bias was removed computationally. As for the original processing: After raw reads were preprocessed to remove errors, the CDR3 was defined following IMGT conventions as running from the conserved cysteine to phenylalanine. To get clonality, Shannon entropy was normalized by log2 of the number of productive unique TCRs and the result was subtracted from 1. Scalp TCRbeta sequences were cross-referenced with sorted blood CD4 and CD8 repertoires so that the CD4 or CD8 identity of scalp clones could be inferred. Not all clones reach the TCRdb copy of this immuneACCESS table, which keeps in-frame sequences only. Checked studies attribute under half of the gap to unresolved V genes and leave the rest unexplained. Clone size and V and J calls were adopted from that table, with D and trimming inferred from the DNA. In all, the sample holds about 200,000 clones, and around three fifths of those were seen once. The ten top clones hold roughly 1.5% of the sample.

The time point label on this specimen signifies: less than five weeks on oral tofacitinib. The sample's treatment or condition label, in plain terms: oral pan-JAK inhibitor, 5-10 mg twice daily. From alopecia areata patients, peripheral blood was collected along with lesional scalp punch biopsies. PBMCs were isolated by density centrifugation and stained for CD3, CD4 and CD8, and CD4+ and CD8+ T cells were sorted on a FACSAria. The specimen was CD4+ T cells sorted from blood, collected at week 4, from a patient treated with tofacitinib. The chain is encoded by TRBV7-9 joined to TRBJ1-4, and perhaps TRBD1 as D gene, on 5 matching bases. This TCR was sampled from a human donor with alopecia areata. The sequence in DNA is TGTGCCAGCAGCCGTCTGCGAGGGGATAATGAAAAACTGTTTTTT. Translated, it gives CASSRLRGDNEKLFF.